Listed below are T cell receptor beta chains from one sample, sequenced in a study of spatial heterogeneity in lung cancer. MiXCR, run by TCRdb on the 5' RACE reads, gives a single entry per CDR3 protein. Of about 27,000 distinct CDR3 sequences in the sample, roughly 5.7% are singletons; the top ten hold roughly 26%. The material sequenced was PBMCs, taken at follow-up. The receptors here all came from a female donor with early-stage non-small cell lung cancer. CDR3s include the opening cysteine and the closing phenylalanine or tryptophan. A D gene is named only where the DNA matches it firmly.

>TRBJ2-5|NA|TRBV6-2/TRBV6-3
CASSYVGETQYF
>TRBJ2-7|TRBD1|TRBV28
CASRPGTGIYEQYF
>TRBJ2-1|TRBD1|TRBV11-2
CASSAQGKSVDEQFF
>TRBJ2-3|TRBD2|TRBV9
CASGGRASRTDTQYF
>TRBJ2-2|NA|TRBV20-1
CSASVDAGRTGELFF
>TRBJ2-3|TRBD2|TRBV10-3
CAISRTSGGGTDTQYF
>TRBJ2-1|TRBD1|TRBV20-1
CSARQGAGSEQFF
>TRBJ2-2|NA|TRBV3-2
CASSQDGTSGSGGTGELFF
>TRBJ2-7|NA|TRBV7-9
CASSYADGHEQYF
>TRBJ1-6|TRBD1|TRBV6-5
CASSYFTDRSEYSPLHF
>TRBJ2-6|NA|TRBV6-4
CASSHPGDGANVLTF